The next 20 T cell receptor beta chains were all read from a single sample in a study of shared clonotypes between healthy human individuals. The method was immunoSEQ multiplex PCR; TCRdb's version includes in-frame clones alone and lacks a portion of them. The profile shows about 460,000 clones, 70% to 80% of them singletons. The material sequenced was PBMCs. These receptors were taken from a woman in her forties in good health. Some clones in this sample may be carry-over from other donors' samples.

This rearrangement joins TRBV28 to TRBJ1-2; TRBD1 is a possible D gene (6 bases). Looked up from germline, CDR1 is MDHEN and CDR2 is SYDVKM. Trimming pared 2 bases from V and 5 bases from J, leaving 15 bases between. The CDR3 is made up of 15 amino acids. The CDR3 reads CASSLLAGGAYGYTF. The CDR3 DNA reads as TGTGCCAGCAGTTTACTGGCCGGGGGCGCTTATGGCTACACCTTC.

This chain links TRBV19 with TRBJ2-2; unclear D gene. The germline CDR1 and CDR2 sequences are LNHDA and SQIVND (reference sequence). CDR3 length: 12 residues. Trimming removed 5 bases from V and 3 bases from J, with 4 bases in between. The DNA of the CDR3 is TGTGCCAGTAGTCGGGACACCGGGGAGCTGTTTTTT. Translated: CASSRDTGELFF. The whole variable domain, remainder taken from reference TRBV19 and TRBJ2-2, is DGGITQSPKYLFRKEGQNVTLSCEQNLNHDAMYWYRQDPGQGLRLIYYSQIVNDFQKGDIAEGYSVSREKKESFPLTVTSAQKNPTAFYLCASSRDTGELFFGEGSRLTVL.

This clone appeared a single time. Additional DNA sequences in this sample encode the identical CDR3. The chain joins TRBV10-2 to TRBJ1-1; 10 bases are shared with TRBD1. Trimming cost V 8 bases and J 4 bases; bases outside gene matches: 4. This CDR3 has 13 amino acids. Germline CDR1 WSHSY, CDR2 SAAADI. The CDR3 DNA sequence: TGCGCCAGCGGACGGGACAGGGGCACTGAAGCTTTCTTT. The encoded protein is CASGRDRGTEAFF.

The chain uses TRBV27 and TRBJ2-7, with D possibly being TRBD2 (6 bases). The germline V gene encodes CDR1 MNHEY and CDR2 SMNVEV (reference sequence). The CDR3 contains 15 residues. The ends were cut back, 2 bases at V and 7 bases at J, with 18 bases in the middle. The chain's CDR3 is CASSLARPSRGEQYF. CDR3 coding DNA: TGTGCCAGCAGTTTAGCCAGGCCTAGCCGGGGGGAGCAGTACTTC.

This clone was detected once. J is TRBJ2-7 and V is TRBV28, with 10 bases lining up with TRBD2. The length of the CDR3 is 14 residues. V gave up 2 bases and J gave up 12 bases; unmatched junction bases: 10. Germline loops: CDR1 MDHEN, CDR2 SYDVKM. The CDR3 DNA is TGTGCCAGCAGTTTACTAGCGGGAGCTAACCATGCGTACTTC. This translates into CASSLLAGANHAYF.

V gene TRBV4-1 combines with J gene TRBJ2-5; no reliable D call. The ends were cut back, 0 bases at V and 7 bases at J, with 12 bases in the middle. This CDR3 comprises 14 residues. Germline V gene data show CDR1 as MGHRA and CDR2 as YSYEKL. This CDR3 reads CASSQDFNSRTQYF. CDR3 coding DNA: TGCGCCAGCAGCCAAGATTTCAACTCCCGGACCCAGTACTTC.

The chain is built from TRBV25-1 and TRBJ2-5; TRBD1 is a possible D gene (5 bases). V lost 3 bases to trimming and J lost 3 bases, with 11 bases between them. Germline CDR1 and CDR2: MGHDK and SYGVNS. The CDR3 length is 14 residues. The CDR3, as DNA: TGTGCCAGCAGTGAGGCAGGGTACAAAGAGACCCAGTACTTC. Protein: CASSEAGYKETQYF. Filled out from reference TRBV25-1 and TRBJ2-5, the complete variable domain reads EADIYQTPRYLVIGTGKKITLECSQTMGHDKMYWYQQDPGMELHLIHYSYGVNSTEKGDLSSESTVSRIRTEHFPLTLESARPSHTSQYLCASSEAGYKETQYFGPGTRLLVL.

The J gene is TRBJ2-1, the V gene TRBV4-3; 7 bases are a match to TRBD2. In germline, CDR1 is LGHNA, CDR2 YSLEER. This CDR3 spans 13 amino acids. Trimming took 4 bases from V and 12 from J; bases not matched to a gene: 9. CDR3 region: CASSPGRTRGQFF. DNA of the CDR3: TGCGCCAGCAGCCCTGGCAGGACTAGAGGGCAGTTCTTC.

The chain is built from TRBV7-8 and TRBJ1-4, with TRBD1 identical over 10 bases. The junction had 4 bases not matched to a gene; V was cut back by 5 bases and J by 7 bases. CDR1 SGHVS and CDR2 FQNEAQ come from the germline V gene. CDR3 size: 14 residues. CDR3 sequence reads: CASSARQGAEKLFF. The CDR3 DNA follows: TGTGCCAGCAGCGCCCGACAGGGGGCTGAAAAACTGTTTTTT.

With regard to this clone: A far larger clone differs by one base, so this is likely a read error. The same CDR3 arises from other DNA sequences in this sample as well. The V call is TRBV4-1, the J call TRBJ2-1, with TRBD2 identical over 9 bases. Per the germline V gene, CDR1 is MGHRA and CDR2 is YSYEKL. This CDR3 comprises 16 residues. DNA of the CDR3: TGCGCCAGTAGCCAAGAGACTAGCGGCTCCTACAATGAGCAGTTCTTC. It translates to CASSQETSGSYNEQFF.

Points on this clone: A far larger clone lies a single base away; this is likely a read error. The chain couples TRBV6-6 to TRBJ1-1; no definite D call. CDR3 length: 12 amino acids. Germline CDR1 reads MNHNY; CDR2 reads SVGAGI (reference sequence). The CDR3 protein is CASSYSGLLHLF. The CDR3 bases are TGTGCCAGCAGTTACTCAGGACTGCTCCACCTCTTT.

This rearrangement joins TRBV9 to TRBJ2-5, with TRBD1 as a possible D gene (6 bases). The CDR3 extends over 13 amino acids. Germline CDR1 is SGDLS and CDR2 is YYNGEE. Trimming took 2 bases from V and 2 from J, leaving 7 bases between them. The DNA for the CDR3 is TGTGCCAGCAGCGTTAGGGGGCAAGAGACCCAGTACTTC. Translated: CASSVRGQETQYF.

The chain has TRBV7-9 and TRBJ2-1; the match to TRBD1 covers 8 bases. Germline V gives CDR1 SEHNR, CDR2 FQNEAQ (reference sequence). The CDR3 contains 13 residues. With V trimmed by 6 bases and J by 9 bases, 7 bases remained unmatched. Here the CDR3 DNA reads TGTGCCAGCAGAAGGACAGGGATTACTGAGCAGTTCTTC. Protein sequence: CASRRTGITEQFF.

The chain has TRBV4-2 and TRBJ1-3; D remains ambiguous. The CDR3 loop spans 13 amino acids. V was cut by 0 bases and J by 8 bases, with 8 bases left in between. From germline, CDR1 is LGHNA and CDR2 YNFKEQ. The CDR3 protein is CASSQENSDTIYF. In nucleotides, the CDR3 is TGTGCCAGCAGCCAAGAAAATTCCGACACCATATATTTT.

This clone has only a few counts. CDR3 loop: CATSRDTGGYGYTF. CDR3 DNA: TGTGCCACCAGCAGAGATACAGGGGGCTATGGCTACACCTTC. V and J are TRBV15 and TRBJ1-2; the match to TRBD1 covers 8 bases. J gave up 4 bases and V 0 bases, and 1 base lay outside the gene matches. This CDR3 region has 14 residues. Germline loops: CDR1 LNHNV, CDR2 YYDKDF (reference sequence).

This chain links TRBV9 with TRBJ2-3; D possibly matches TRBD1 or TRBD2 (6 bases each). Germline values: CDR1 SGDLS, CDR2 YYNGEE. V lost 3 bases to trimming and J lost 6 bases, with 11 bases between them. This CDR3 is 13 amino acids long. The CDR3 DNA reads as TGTGCCAGCAGCGACCAAGGGGGGGATACGCAGTATTTT. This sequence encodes CASSDQGGDTQYF.

Here the CDR3 DNA reads TGCGCCAGCAGCCGGGCGGTTTCCTACAATGAGCAGTTCTTC. This sequence encodes CASSRAVSYNEQFF. This chain links TRBV5-1 with TRBJ2-1, with D unclear. CDR1 is SGHRS, CDR2 YFSETQ, per germline. Trimming left V 4 bases short and J 1 base short, with 9 bases between. The length of the CDR3 is 14 residues.

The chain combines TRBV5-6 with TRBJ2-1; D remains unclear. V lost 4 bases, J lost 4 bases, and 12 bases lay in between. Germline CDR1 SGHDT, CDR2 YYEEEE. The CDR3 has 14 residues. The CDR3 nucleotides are TGTGCCAGCAGCCCCGGGTTTTCTTACAATGAGCAGTTCTTC. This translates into CASSPGFSYNEQFF.

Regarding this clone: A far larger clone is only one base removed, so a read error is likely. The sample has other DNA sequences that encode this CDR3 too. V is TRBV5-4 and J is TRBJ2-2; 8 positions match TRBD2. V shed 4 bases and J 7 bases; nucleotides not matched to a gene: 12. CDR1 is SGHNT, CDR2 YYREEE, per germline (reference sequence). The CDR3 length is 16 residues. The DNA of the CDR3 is TGTGCCAGCAGCCCACGGGGCGGGAGGATGGTCGGGGAGCTGTTTTTT. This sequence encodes CASSPRGGRMVGELFF.

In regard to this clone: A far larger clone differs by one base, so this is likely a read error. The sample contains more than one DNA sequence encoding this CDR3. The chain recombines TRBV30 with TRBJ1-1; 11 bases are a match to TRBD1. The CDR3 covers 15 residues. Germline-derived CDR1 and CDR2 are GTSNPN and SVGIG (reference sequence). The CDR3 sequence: CAWSAGQGANTEAFF. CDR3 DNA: TGCGCCTGGAGCGCAGGACAGGGGGCGAACACTGAAGCTTTCTTT. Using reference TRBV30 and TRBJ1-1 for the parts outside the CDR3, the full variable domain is SQTIHQWPATLVQPVGSPLSLECTVEGTSNPNLYWYRQAAGRGLQLLFYSVGIGQISSEVPQNLSASRPQDRQFILSSKKLLLSDSGFYLCAWSAGQGANTEAFFGQGTRLTVV.